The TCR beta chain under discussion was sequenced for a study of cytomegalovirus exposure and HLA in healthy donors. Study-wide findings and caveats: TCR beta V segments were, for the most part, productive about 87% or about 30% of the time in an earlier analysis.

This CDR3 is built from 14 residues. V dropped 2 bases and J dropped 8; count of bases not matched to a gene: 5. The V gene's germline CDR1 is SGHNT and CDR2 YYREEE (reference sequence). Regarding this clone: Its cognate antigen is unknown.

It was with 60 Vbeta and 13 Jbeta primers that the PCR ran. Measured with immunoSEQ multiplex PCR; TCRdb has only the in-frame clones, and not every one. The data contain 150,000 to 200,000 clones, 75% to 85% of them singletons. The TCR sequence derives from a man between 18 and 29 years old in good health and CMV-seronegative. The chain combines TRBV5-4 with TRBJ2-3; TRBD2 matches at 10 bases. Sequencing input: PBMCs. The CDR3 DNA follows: TGTGCCAGCAGCTTAGCGGGGGGGGAGAGTACGCAGTATTTT. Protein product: CASSLAGGESTQYF.